These 31 T cell receptor beta chains originate from one sample sequenced in a study of neurological immune-mediated disorders. Time point meaning: longitudinal time-point 3. Each CDR3 protein is one row after TCRdb ran MiXCR on the 5' RACE reads. Here the sample spans roughly 100,000 distinct CDR3 sequences, 10% to 14% being singletons. The sample comprised PBMCs. The receptors derive from a female donor with HTLV-1-associated myelopathy (HAM/TSP).

There are many counts of this clonotype. The V call is TRBV12-3 or TRBV12-4, the J call TRBJ1-2; D is perhaps TRBD1 (5 bases). Trimming shortened V by 6 bases and J by 6 bases, and 14 bases separated the two germline ends. The CDR3 is 13 amino acids. DNA for the CDR3: TGTGCCAGCAGCCCAGAGGGGATCCATGGCTACACCTTC. Protein: CASSPEGIHGYTF.

This clonotype was counted many times. J is TRBJ2-1 and V is TRBV25-1; D remains ambiguous. Germline CDR1 MGHDK, CDR2 SYGVNS. The CDR3 has 13 amino acids. With 3 bases removed from V and 8 bases from J, the gap between germline ends came to 11 bases. The CDR3 loop reads CASSDSQSYEQFF. The CDR3 region has the DNA TGTGCCAGCAGTGATTCTCAGAGCTATGAGCAGTTCTTC.

This sequence joins TRBV25-1 and TRBJ2-3; tentatively, D is TRBD1 (5 bases). Germline V gene sequence: CDR1 MGHDK, CDR2 SYGVNS. The CDR3 covers 17 residues. Trimming removed 8 bases at V and 0 bases at J, with 21 bases between. The CDR3 region has the DNA TGTGCCAGCGGTTACCCAGGGTCGCCGGCTAGCACAGATACGCAGTATTTT. As protein: CASGYPGSPASTDTQYF.

This clonotype was seen ten or more times. The chain employs TRBV20-1 and TRBJ2-1, with 9 bases aligning to TRBD1. The CDR3 contains 14 residues. In germline, CDR1 is DFQATT, CDR2 SNEGSKA (reference sequence). V trimming: 4 bases; J trimming: 9 bases; junction bases outside the gene matches: 10. CDR3 amino acids: CSANPGQGLGEQFF. The CDR3 nucleotides read TGCAGTGCTAATCCGGGACAGGGATTGGGTGAGCAGTTCTTC.

In this sample, this clonotype turned up many times. The rearrangement joins TRBV6-5 to TRBJ2-1; 11 nucleotides agree with TRBD2. Losses at the gene ends were 5 bases for V and 5 bases for J; bases not matched to a gene: 8. Germline V gene sequence: CDR1 MNHEY, CDR2 SVGAGI. CDR3 length: 16 residues. The CDR3 sequence is CASSPLAGGRHNEQFF. In DNA form, the CDR3 reads TGTGCCAGCAGTCCCCTAGCGGGGGGCAGGCACAATGAGCAGTTCTTC.

For this clonotype: This may be a read error: a much more frequent sequence differs by one nucleotide. The chain combines TRBV5-1 with TRBJ2-7; D is perhaps TRBD2 (5 bases). This CDR3 has 13 amino acids. Germline lookup yields CDR1 SGHRS and CDR2 YFSETQ. The CDR3 DNA follows: TGCTCCAGCAGCTTCCGGACTGAGTACGAGCAGTACTTC. Its protein product is CSSSFRTEYEQYF.

This clonotype was seen at least ten times. The chain combines TRBV20-1 with TRBJ2-1, with D possibly matching TRBD2 (5 bases). Germline V CDR1 and CDR2: DFQATT, SNEGSKA (reference sequence). V dropped 0 bases and J dropped 11 bases, with 11 bases sitting between them. The CDR3 spans 12 residues. CDR3 loop: CSARDTGLQQFF. Here the CDR3 DNA reads TGCAGTGCTAGAGATACGGGGTTGCAGCAGTTCTTC.

Ten or more counts support this clonotype. The chain carries TRBV4-1 and TRBJ1-6; maybe TRBD1 (5 bases). CDR1 is MGHRA and CDR2 is YSYEKL in the germline V gene. The CDR3 runs to 16 residues. Trimming stripped 1 base from V and 8 bases from J, with 15 bases between. This CDR3 reads CASSQGAGASDSPLHF. CDR3 bases: TGCGCCAGCAGCCAAGGGGCCGGGGCCTCGGATTCACCCCTCCACTTT.

This clonotype was counted only a few times. The junction does not match germline at one end; this may be a read error. The rearrangement links TRBV7-9 to TRBJ2-3, with TRBD1 matching over 9 bases. This CDR3 has 15 residues. Germline V gives CDR1 SEHNR, CDR2 FQNEAQ (reference sequence). The CDR3 spells CASSLSGQGPDTLYF. The CDR3 DNA follows: TGTGCCAGCAGCTTATCGGGACAGGGACCAGATACGCTGTATTTT.

This clonotype was found many times. The rearrangement uses TRBV6-5 and TRBJ2-3; D is uncertain. The CDR3 totals 13 residues. V was trimmed by 5 bases and J by 4 bases, leaving 10 bases between them. Germline V gives CDR1 MNHEY, CDR2 SVGAGI. The CDR3 coding sequence is TGTGCCAGCAGTATCTGGGCGTCAGATACGCAGTATTTT. As protein: CASSIWASDTQYF.

This clonotype was detected ten times or more. J is TRBJ1-3 and V is TRBV20-1; no clear D. The CDR3 covers 11 residues. CDR1 is DFQATT and CDR2 is SNEGSKA in the germline V gene (reference sequence). V was shortened by 3 bases and J by 7 bases, with 7 bases between the two germline ends. The chain's CDR3 is CSARSWNTIYF. Here the CDR3 DNA reads TGCAGTGCTAGGAGTTGGAACACCATATATTTT.

This clonotype was counted many times. V and J are TRBV20-1 and TRBJ1-5, with unresolved D. This CDR3 spans 13 amino acids. V was pared by 3 bases and J by 3 bases, with 9 bases between. CDR1 DFQATT and CDR2 SNEGSKA come from the germline V gene (reference sequence). The CDR3 spells CSARVGLNQPQHF. The CDR3 DNA reads as TGCAGTGCTAGGGTGGGCCTCAATCAGCCCCAGCATTTT.

This clonotype was seen a few times. The chain employs TRBV18 and TRBJ2-1; tentative D call: TRBD1 (6 bases). V was pared by 3 bases and J by 5 bases, with 8 bases between. Germline V gene data show CDR1 as KGHSH and CDR2 as LQKENI. This CDR3 is 13 amino acids long. Written as DNA, the CDR3 is TGTGCCAGCTCACCGTCAGGGGACAATGAGCAGTTCTTC. It translates to CASSPSGDNEQFF.

This clonotype was counted at least ten times. J is TRBJ2-2 and V is TRBV20-1; D uncertain. Deletions cut 5 bases from V and 1 base from J, with 8 bases between. CDR1 is DFQATT, CDR2 SNEGSKA, per germline (reference sequence). The CDR3 contains 13 residues. The CDR3, as DNA: TGCAGTGCTGGTGGACGGAACACCGGGGAGCTGTTTTTT. This encodes CSAGGRNTGELFF.

This clonotype was picked up many times. The chain links TRBV20-1 to TRBJ2-7; 11 bases agree with TRBD1. In germline, CDR1 is DFQATT, CDR2 SNEGSKA (reference sequence). The CDR3 length is 15 residues. V lost 5 bases and J lost 3; bases outside the gene matches: 9. Here the CDR3 reads CSAPKPGTGGYEQYF. For the CDR3, the DNA is TGCAGTGCTCCGAAACCCGGGACAGGGGGCTACGAGCAGTACTTC.

This clonotype occurred many times. The gene calls are TRBV20-1 and TRBJ1-1; the D gene is possibly TRBD1 (6 bases). CDR1 and CDR2 from the germline V gene are DFQATT and SNEGSKA (reference sequence). Trimming took off 6 bases at V and 5 bases at J, with 13 bases between the two ends. The CDR3 sequence is 12 residues long. CDR3 sequence (DNA): TGCAGTGCGGCAGGGGAGGGGACTGAAGCTTTCTTT. Amino acids: CSAAGEGTEAFF.

Ten or more counts support this clonotype. The CDR3 here is CASSLSGGSRNEQFF. CDR3 sequence (DNA): TGTGCCAGCAGTCTAAGCGGGGGCAGTAGGAATGAGCAGTTCTTC. This sequence joins TRBV28 and TRBJ2-1; 8 bases agree with TRBD2. Germline lookup yields CDR1 MDHEN and CDR2 SYDVKM. V trimming: 5 bases; J trimming: 7 bases; junction bases outside the gene matches: 10. This CDR3 spans 15 amino acids.

This clonotype was recorded a few times. The chain is built from TRBV7-9 and TRBJ1-1; unclear D gene. Germline V lookup: CDR1 SEHNR, CDR2 FQNEAQ (reference sequence). CDR3 size: 13 residues. V was trimmed by 1 base and J by 5 bases, leaving 8 bases between them. CDR3 amino acids: CASSLGERTEAFF. The CDR3 region has the DNA TGTGCCAGCAGCTTAGGTGAGAGGACTGAAGCTTTCTTT.

This clonotype was found many times. The rearrangement links TRBV11-2 to TRBJ2-3, with a possible D match to TRBD2 (7 bases). V shed 0 bases and J shed 4 bases, with 11 bases lying between them. Germline CDR1 SGHAT, CDR2 FQNNGV. The CDR3 runs to 15 residues. DNA for the CDR3: TGTGCCAGCAGCTTAGATGGGGGGGCCTCAGATACGCAGTATTTT. This gives the protein CASSLDGGASDTQYF.

This clonotype was seen ten or more times. The rearrangement uses TRBV20-1 and TRBJ2-7, with 9 bases identical to TRBD1. Germline V gene data show CDR1 as DFQATT and CDR2 as SNEGSKA (reference sequence). The CDR3 covers 15 residues. Trimming cost V 2 bases and J 5 bases; bases outside gene matches: 10. CDR3 sequence (DNA): TGCAGTGCTAGAAATCCAGCCACAGGGGGCGACGAGCAGTACTTC. This gives the protein CSARNPATGGDEQYF.

This clonotype occurred many times. This chain uses TRBV6-5 with TRBJ1-6; a weak D match, TRBD1 (6 bases). V was cut by 3 bases and J by 5 bases, with 14 bases left in between. The CDR3 has 16 residues. Germline V gene lookup returns CDR1 MNHEY and CDR2 SVGAGI. The CDR3 sequence: CASSYFPGQDNSPLHF. CDR3 in DNA: TGTGCCAGCAGTTATTTTCCGGGACAAGATAATTCACCCCTCCACTTT.

With regard to this clonotype: A much more abundant neighbour one base away suggests this may be a read error. This rearrangement joins TRBV5-1 to TRBJ1-1; unclear D gene. Trimming stripped 4 bases from V and 0 bases from J, with 13 bases between. This CDR3 region has 15 residues. Germline values: CDR1 SGHRS, CDR2 YFSETQ. This CDR3 is CASSAEGTMNTEAFF. CDR3 coding DNA: TGCGCCAGCAGCGCAGAGGGTACTATGAACACTGAAGCTTTCTTT.

This clonotype has a handful of counts. The J gene is TRBJ2-3, the V gene TRBV5-1; D gene unclear. The CDR3 sequence is 13 residues long. Looked up from germline, CDR1 is SGHRS and CDR2 is YFSETQ. The V end was cut by 3 bases, the J end by 2 bases, with 7 bases between. In DNA form, the CDR3 reads TGCGCCAGCAGCTCGGTCGACACAGATACGCAGTATTTT. Encoded protein: CASSSVDTDTQYF.

As concerns this clonotype: This may be a read error, as it is one base from a much larger clone. The rearrangement joins TRBV6-5 to TRBJ2-1, with TRBD2 as a possible D gene (5 bases). Germline CDR1 reads MNHEY; CDR2 reads SVGAGI. The CDR3 is made up of 12 amino acids. Here the CDR3 DNA reads TGTGCCATCAGTGAGTCACCAGCGGCGAAGTTCTTC. Its protein product is CAISESPAAKFF.

This clonotype appeared many times. The V gene is TRBV28, the J gene TRBJ2-5, with D uncertain. The germline V gene has CDR1 MDHEN and CDR2 SYDVKM. This CDR3 is built from 12 residues. Trimming removed 7 bases from V and 4 bases from J, with 10 bases in between. Here the CDR3 reads CASKTSIETQYF. The CDR3 DNA reads as TGTGCCAGCAAGACCTCCATAGAGACCCAGTACTTC.

This clonotype occurred many times. The chain carries TRBV10-3 and TRBJ1-6; 7 nucleotides agree with TRBD1. Germline CDR1 is ENHRY and CDR2 is SYGVKD. CDR3 size: 14 residues. Unmatched junction bases numbered 8, after V lost 5 bases and J lost 10 bases. The CDR3 spells CAISNRDSPSPLHF. Here the CDR3 DNA reads TGTGCCATCAGTAACCGGGACAGCCCCTCACCCCTCCACTTT.

This clonotype has ten or more counts. The gene calls are TRBV20-1 and TRBJ1-6, with a possible D match to TRBD1 (5 bases). Germline V CDR1 and CDR2: DFQATT, SNEGSKA (reference sequence). Trimming shortened V by 7 bases and J by 0 bases, and 13 bases separated the two germline ends. The CDR3 is 15 residues long. CDR3 sequence: CSVHGGSSYNSPLHF. Written as DNA, the CDR3 is TGCAGTGTCCATGGGGGGAGCTCCTATAATTCACCCCTCCACTTT.

This clonotype was counted only a few times. The rearrangement uses TRBV5-1 and TRBJ2-7; no clear D gene. The CDR3 sequence is 15 residues long. Germline V CDR1 and CDR2: SGHRS, YFSETQ. V dropped 4 bases and J dropped 0 bases, with 14 bases sitting between them. The CDR3 protein is CASSRSDDASYEQYF. CDR3 bases: TGCGCCAGCAGCCGCTCGGACGACGCCTCCTACGAGCAGTACTTC.

This clonotype was recorded many times. The gene calls are TRBV5-1 and TRBJ1-1; no clear D. The CDR3 has 16 amino acids. Trimming pared 0 bases from V and 0 bases from J, leaving 12 bases between. CDR1 and CDR2 from the germline V gene are SGHRS and YFSETQ. CDR3 bases: TGCGCCAGCAGCTTGGCCCAGCCCACTCTGAACACTGAAGCTTTCTTT. Protein sequence: CASSLAQPTLNTEAFF.

This clonotype showed up many times. The rearrangement uses TRBV5-1 and TRBJ2-5, with D tentatively TRBD1 or TRBD2 (5 bases each). Germline CDR1 is SGHRS and CDR2 is YFSETQ. V gave up 4 bases and J gave up 5 bases, with 12 bases separating them. This CDR3 has 13 amino acids. CDR3 bases: TGCGCCAGCAGCGATGCAGGGAGCGAGACCCAGTACTTC. It codes for CASSDAGSETQYF.

The rearrangement uses TRBV12-3 or TRBV12-4 and TRBJ2-2; D remains ambiguous. CDR3 length equals 15 residues. Deletions cut 5 bases from V and 7 bases from J, with 17 bases between. Here the CDR3 reads CASSKHEVVGGELFF. The CDR3 region has the DNA TGTGCCAGCAGTAAACATGAGGTCGTAGGCGGGGAGCTGTTTTTT.